Listed below are T cell receptor beta chains from one sample, sequenced in a study of CXCR3-negative and CXCR3-positive naive CD8 T cells. TCRdb re-analyzed the 5' RACE reads; it lists each CDR3 protein once, without DNA. With about 66,000 distinct CDR3 sequences in the sample, the ten largest clones hold more than 4%. Material for sequencing was naive CXCR3- CD8+ T cells from blood. The receptors here all came from a human donor in good health. Some clones in this sample may be carry-over from other donors' samples. Both conserved end residues are part of each CDR3. Only some rows state a clone size, as once, few, many or a class for expanded clones.

v_call: TRBV20-1
j_call: TRBJ2-1
clone_size: -
cdr3_aa: CSARKPAGAGYNEQFF

v_call: TRBV6-5
j_call: TRBJ2-5
clone_size: -
cdr3_aa: CASSYGTYQETQYF

v_call: TRBV4-1
j_call: TRBJ1-1
clone_size: medium-sized
cdr3_aa: CASSQPMNTEAFF

v_call: TRBV6-2/TRBV6-3
j_call: TRBJ2-1
clone_size: -
cdr3_aa: CASSKLTGQNNEQFF

v_call: TRBV7-9
j_call: TRBJ2-1
clone_size: -
cdr3_aa: CASPGEGPQQFF

v_call: TRBV29-1
j_call: TRBJ2-5
clone_size: -
cdr3_aa: CSVPGYLETQYF

v_call: TRBV7-2
j_call: TRBJ1-1
clone_size: -
cdr3_aa: CASSLTGAANTEAFF

v_call: TRBV4-3
j_call: TRBJ2-7
clone_size: -
cdr3_aa: CASSQTSGGPPYEQYF

v_call: TRBV20-1
j_call: TRBJ2-4
clone_size: -
cdr3_aa: CSAPRITPGAGGDIQYF

v_call: TRBV10-2
j_call: TRBJ1-1
clone_size: -
cdr3_aa: CASIPGSNTEAFF

v_call: TRBV20-1
j_call: TRBJ1-1
clone_size: -
cdr3_aa: CSARDQLKFDQQAEAFF

v_call: TRBV7-9
j_call: TRBJ2-7
clone_size: -
cdr3_aa: CASSSEPGQSFYEQYF

v_call: TRBV4-1
j_call: TRBJ1-2
clone_size: -
cdr3_aa: CASSPTEGDGYTF

v_call: TRBV15
j_call: TRBJ2-5
clone_size: -
cdr3_aa: CATSSSRGLAEETQYF

v_call: TRBV2
j_call: TRBJ2-1
clone_size: -
cdr3_aa: CASRKGTSGNNEQFF

v_call: TRBV19
j_call: TRBJ1-1
clone_size: -
cdr3_aa: CASSMEGYATEAFF

v_call: TRBV29-1
j_call: TRBJ1-2
clone_size: -
cdr3_aa: CSVEEGPDGEGYTF

v_call: TRBV28
j_call: TRBJ2-5
clone_size: -
cdr3_aa: CASSLWFQPQETQYF

v_call: TRBV5-8
j_call: TRBJ1-1
clone_size: -
cdr3_aa: CASTVKRAEAFF

v_call: TRBV7-9
j_call: TRBJ1-1
clone_size: -
cdr3_aa: CASSLGTGAAFF

v_call: TRBV11-2
j_call: TRBJ2-2
clone_size: -
cdr3_aa: CASSLGFRGNTGELFF

v_call: TRBV29-1
j_call: TRBJ1-2
clone_size: -
cdr3_aa: CSVIPGEGGYTF

v_call: TRBV5-5
j_call: TRBJ2-7
clone_size: -
cdr3_aa: CASSPTEAWEQYF

v_call: TRBV6-6
j_call: TRBJ1-5
clone_size: -
cdr3_aa: CASSYGDRGNQPQHF

v_call: TRBV10-3
j_call: TRBJ2-7
clone_size: -
cdr3_aa: CAISDPASGAYEQYF

v_call: TRBV12-5
j_call: TRBJ1-1
clone_size: -
cdr3_aa: CASGLVPETLNTEAFF

v_call: TRBV10-3
j_call: TRBJ2-5
clone_size: -
cdr3_aa: CAISAAGRGQETQYF

v_call: TRBV7-3
j_call: TRBJ1-1
clone_size: -
cdr3_aa: CASSPRHGTEAFF

v_call: TRBV18
j_call: TRBJ2-5
clone_size: -
cdr3_aa: CASSPDLMVSETQYF

v_call: TRBV7-9
j_call: TRBJ1-2
clone_size: -
cdr3_aa: CASRGDRGYYGYTF

v_call: TRBV29-1
j_call: TRBJ2-7
clone_size: -
cdr3_aa: CSVESQGALEQYF

v_call: TRBV20-1
j_call: TRBJ1-1
clone_size: -
cdr3_aa: CSASLGDTEAFF

v_call: TRBV7-3
j_call: TRBJ2-3
clone_size: -
cdr3_aa: CASSSGLRGDTQYF

v_call: TRBV11-3
j_call: TRBJ1-1
clone_size: -
cdr3_aa: CASRAGVGEHTEAFF

v_call: TRBV6-6
j_call: TRBJ2-5
clone_size: -
cdr3_aa: CASSYSLAGEKQETQYF

v_call: TRBV5-1
j_call: TRBJ1-2
clone_size: -
cdr3_aa: CASSLTRDDGYTF

v_call: TRBV27
j_call: TRBJ2-1
clone_size: -
cdr3_aa: CASSSLAGVPDEQFF

v_call: TRBV4-3
j_call: TRBJ2-7
clone_size: -
cdr3_aa: CASSQGWDGPYEQYF

v_call: TRBV14
j_call: TRBJ1-4
clone_size: -
cdr3_aa: CASSQEGRSNEKLFF

v_call: TRBV29-1
j_call: TRBJ2-1
clone_size: -
cdr3_aa: CSARRPSGVTEQFF

v_call: TRBV29-1
j_call: TRBJ1-2
clone_size: -
cdr3_aa: CSVEDRQRYGYTF

v_call: TRBV7-9
j_call: TRBJ2-7
clone_size: -
cdr3_aa: CASSSRDSGPYEQYF